The 12 T cell receptor beta chains in this list originate from one sample, sequenced in a study of blood T cells in healthy people across ages (dated by TCRdb to between 2014 and 2017). The library relied on 5' RACE. Sequencer: Illumina HiSeq 2500. A second PCR of roughly 7 to 12 cycles was run with a J-beta primer mix and a sample-barcoded 5' primer. TCRdb applied fastp at Q25 and MiXCR to the public reads, then kept only in-frame beta chains. Here each entry gathers all rows of one CDR3 protein and keeps the most common genes and DNA. Here the sample has almost 1 million distinct CDR3 sequences; roughly 51% occur a single time. The leading ten clones occupy around a fifth of the sample. Material: blood. The origin of the receptors is a woman aged 55-70 years in good health.

This clonotype was counted between two and nine times. The rearrangement uses TRBV29-1 and TRBJ2-3; 10 nucleotides agree with TRBD1. The germline V gene has CDR1 SQVTM and CDR2 ANQGSEA. The V segment lost 8 bases and the J segment 3 bases; nucleotides outside the gene matches: 5. The CDR3 is 13 residues long. The CDR3 region has the DNA TGCAGCCCTGGACAGGGGGGGACAGATACGCAGTATTTT. Translation gives CSPGQGGTDTQYF.

The chain joins TRBV6-1 to TRBJ1-2, with 10 positions matching TRBD1. V was clipped by 3 bases and J by 0 bases; unmatched bases: 4. The CDR3 runs to 16 residues. In germline, CDR1 is MNHNS, CDR2 SASEGT. The CDR3 DNA follows: TGTGCCAGCAGTGACGGACAGGGGGTGTCTAACTATGGCTACACCTTC. As protein: CASSDGQGVSNYGYTF.

CDR3 DNA: TGCGCCAGCAGCTTGAGGCTAGCGGGAGCCAAGGGTGAGCAGTTCTTC. Translated: CASSLRLAGAKGEQFF. V and J are TRBV5-1 and TRBJ2-1; 10 bases align to TRBD2. The CDR3 contains 16 residues. Germline values: CDR1 SGHRS, CDR2 YFSETQ. V shed 1 base, J shed 9 bases, and the junction held 10 bases outside the gene matches.

This clonotype was found a few times. Possible read error: a much larger clone is one base away. The V gene is TRBV12-3 or TRBV12-4, the J gene TRBJ2-7; 8 bases map to TRBD2. The length of the CDR3 is 17 residues. Trimming at V came to 8 bases and at J to 7 bases, leaving 22 bases not matched to a gene. The CDR3 loop reads CASQSGGAGVRGNEQYF. In DNA form, the CDR3 reads TGTGCCAGCCAATCGGGGGGAGCGGGAGTCAGAGGTAATGAGCAGTACTTC.

This clonotype was detected once. The chain is built from TRBV20-1 and TRBJ2-3; TRBD2 matches 9 bases. CDR1 and CDR2 (germline): DFQATT, SNEGSKA (reference sequence). V dropped 5 bases and J dropped 2; count of bases not matched to a gene: 17. CDR3 length equals 18 residues. Here the CDR3 reads CSAGGGRAPSVVTDTQYF. The CDR3 DNA reads TGCAGTGCTGGAGGCGGGAGGGCCCCATCAGTTGTCACAGATACGCAGTATTTT.

The V gene is TRBV28, the J gene TRBJ2-1; 9 bases agree with TRBD2. Germline lookup yields CDR1 MDHEN and CDR2 SYDVKM. The CDR3 runs to 15 residues. The ends lost 3 bases at V and 12 bases at J; junction bases unmatched: 12. The CDR3 DNA is TGTGCCAGCAGTTTTGCGGGAGGGCCGGAGCTTGTGCAGTTCTTC. Protein sequence: CASSFAGGPELVQFF.

In DNA form, the CDR3 reads TGCAGCGTCCCGGGACAGGGAGGATATAAAGCTTTCTTT. Amino acids: CSVPGQGGYKAFF. The gene calls are TRBV29-1 and TRBJ1-1, with 9 bases that match TRBD1. V lost 6 bases to trimming and J lost 9 bases; unmatched junction nucleotides: 11. The CDR3 has 13 amino acids. CDR1 and CDR2 (germline): SQVTM, ANQGSEA. Full variable domain (remainder filled in from reference TRBV29-1 and TRBJ1-1): SAVISQKPSRDICQRGTSLTIQCQVDSQVTMMFWYRQQPGQSLTLIATANQGSEATYESGFVIDKFPISRPNLTFSTLTVSNMSPEDSSIYLCSVPGQGGYKAFFGQGTRLTVV.

A few counts support this clonotype. The chain links TRBV24-1 to TRBJ1-5; tentatively, D is TRBD1 (5 bases). Germline lookup yields CDR1 KGHDR and CDR2 SFDVKD. The CDR3 sequence is 13 residues long. V was pared by 5 bases and J by 7 bases, with 11 bases between. This chain's CDR3 is CATSAQGGQPQHF. As DNA, the CDR3 is TGTGCCACCAGTGCCCAGGGTGGGCAGCCCCAGCATTTT.

This chain links TRBV29-1 with TRBJ1-2; D ambiguous. CDR1 is SQVTM, CDR2 ANQGSEA, per germline. The length of the CDR3 is 12 residues. V was clipped by 2 bases and J by 2 bases, with 6 bases between them. The CDR3 here is CSVEWQNYGYTF. The CDR3 region has the DNA TGCAGCGTTGAATGGCAGAACTATGGCTACACCTTC. The entire variable domain, with the rest obtained from reference TRBV29-1 and TRBJ1-2, is as follows: SAVISQKPSRDICQRGTSLTIQCQVDSQVTMMFWYRQQPGQSLTLIATANQGSEATYESGFVIDKFPISRPNLTFSTLTVSNMSPEDSSIYLCSVEWQNYGYTFGSGTRLTVV.

This clonotype was found a few times. The chain links TRBV7-2 to TRBJ2-2; 11 positions match TRBD2. The CDR3 consists of 18 residues. With V trimmed by 2 bases and J by 4 bases, 9 bases remained unmatched. The V gene's germline CDR1 is SGHTA and CDR2 FQGNSA. The CDR3 region is CASSLKFIGTSGTGELFF. The CDR3 DNA is TGTGCCAGCAGCTTAAAATTTATAGGGACTAGCGGCACCGGGGAGCTGTTTTTT.

On this clonotype: Possible read error: a much larger clone is one base away. The J gene is TRBJ2-1, the V gene TRBV29-1; 12 nucleotides align to TRBD2. The J call may be in error: the DNA end matches TRBJ2-7 better. The CDR3 has 16 amino acids. Germline CDR1 reads SQVTM; CDR2 reads ANQGSEA. CDR3 amino acids: CSGWTSGTNSYNEQYF. The CDR3 DNA follows: TGCAGCGGCTGGACTAGCGGGACTAACTCCTACAATGAGCAGTACTTC.

This clonotype has only one observation. CDR3 sequence (DNA): TGTGCCAGCAGTTTACGGCCGGGAGGTACTGAAGCTTTCTTT. Encoded protein: CASSLRPGGTEAFF. This chain uses TRBV27 with TRBJ1-1; no clear D gene. CDR1 and CDR2 (germline): MNHEY, SMNVEV (reference sequence). The CDR3 is 14 residues long. Trimming removed 2 bases at V and 5 bases at J, with 12 bases between.